These T cell receptor beta chains were read from a single sample in a study of prognosis after radiotherapy for stage I lung cancer. MiXCR, run by TCRdb on the multiplex PCR reads, gives a single entry per CDR3 protein. The data hold more than 30,000 distinct CDR3 sequences, with approximately 39% observed a single time. Sequencing used PBMCs, obtained before or after stereotactic body radiation therapy (not recorded which). Receptors were obtained from a donor at least 50 years old with non-small cell lung cancer. CDR3s include the opening cysteine and the closing phenylalanine or tryptophan. Clone size is stated in some rows and not others, as once, few, many or a class when expanded.

J: TRBJ2-5
size: once
V: TRBV4-1
CDR3: CASSQDKSGAVKTQYF

J: TRBJ2-7
size: many
V: TRBV5-1
CDR3: CADTSGSFYEQYF

J: TRBJ2-7
size: medium-sized
V: TRBV28
CDR3: CASLSLGRQGGEQYF

J: TRBJ1-2
size: medium-sized
V: TRBV20-1
CDR3: CSARALNYGYTF

J: TRBJ1-1
size: .
V: TRBV20-1
CDR3: CSVINIGTRNTEAFF

J: TRBJ2-2
size: many
V: TRBV11-2
CDR3: CASSLGLTGELFF

J: TRBJ1-5
size: .
V: TRBV12-3/TRBV12-4
CDR3: CASSLGLADHPQHF

J: TRBJ2-1
size: many
V: TRBV14
CDR3: CASSYGGGGYNEQFF

J: TRBJ1-4
size: .
V: TRBV5-6
CDR3: CASSWGPRQGEKLFF

J: TRBJ1-1
size: many
V: TRBV29-1
CDR3: CPVQAFDTEAFF

J: TRBJ2-7
size: .
V: TRBV11-2
CDR3: CASSDTPWSNEQYF

J: TRBJ2-1
size: many
V: TRBV20-1
CDR3: CSASGGQLNNEQFF

J: TRBJ1-1
size: once
V: TRBV20-1
CDR3: CSARQGGEVTEAFF

J: TRBJ1-5
size: .
V: TRBV6-1
CDR3: CASRSRKGLSNQPQHF

J: TRBJ1-1
size: .
V: TRBV5-1
CDR3: CTSSFTNFAEDFF

J: TRBJ1-1
size: .
V: TRBV12-3/TRBV12-4
CDR3: CASSPTGGNTEAFF

J: TRBJ1-1
size: many
V: TRBV6-1
CDR3: CASRGGGEATEAFF

J: TRBJ2-1
size: many
V: TRBV2
CDR3: CASRQYRGTEQFF

J: TRBJ1-2
size: many
V: TRBV15
CDR3: CATSRPTSAGYGYTF

J: TRBJ1-2
size: medium-sized
V: TRBV20-1
CDR3: CSATRDRDYGYTF

J: TRBJ2-1
size: many
V: TRBV28
CDR3: CASSKVDSLYNEQFF

J: TRBJ2-2
size: medium-sized
V: TRBV5-1
CDR3: CASRRQGTTGELFF

J: TRBJ1-6
size: many
V: TRBV30
CDR3: CAWSGFGGYNSPLHF

J: TRBJ2-2
size: .
V: TRBV12-3/TRBV12-4
CDR3: CASSSDMGLFTGELFF

J: TRBJ2-1
size: many
V: TRBV14
CDR3: CASSPGQGFYNEQFF

J: TRBJ2-1
size: many
V: TRBV7-9
CDR3: CASSSGLAGGKFF

J: TRBJ2-4
size: many
V: TRBV29-1
CDR3: CSVAAGLGQYF

J: TRBJ2-7
size: many
V: TRBV7-9
CDR3: CASSLGRGRGDEQYF

J: TRBJ1-1
size: many
V: TRBV5-1
CDR3: CASSLGTTNTEAFF

J: TRBJ2-3
size: many
V: TRBV14
CDR3: CASSPTTTYTQYF

J: TRBJ1-1
size: .
V: TRBV6-2/TRBV6-3
CDR3: CATMGHPGAEAFF

J: TRBJ2-3
size: .
V: TRBV5-1
CDR3: CASSLQLNAQYF

J: TRBJ2-7
size: many
V: TRBV5-1
CDR3: CASSLVLGVGEQYF

J: TRBJ2-7
size: .
V: TRBV19
CDR3: CASSSRQGPRSCEQYF

J: TRBJ2-1
size: few
V: TRBV19
CDR3: CASPLGNEQFF

J: TRBJ2-1
size: many
V: TRBV29-1
CDR3: CSGGLAGVSEQFF

J: TRBJ1-1
size: many
V: TRBV25-1
CDR3: CASSGPLRGF

J: TRBJ1-4
size: many
V: TRBV5-6
CDR3: CASSPGLSTNEKLFF

J: TRBJ2-3
size: .
V: TRBV12-5
CDR3: CASGLGAGGVTDTQYF

J: TRBJ2-1
size: .
V: TRBV2
CDR3: CASSEGEPECNEQFF

J: TRBJ1-1
size: .
V: TRBV6-5
CDR3: CASSYGDLDTEAFF

J: TRBJ2-7
size: many
V: TRBV5-6
CDR3: CASSLVDRSGEQYF